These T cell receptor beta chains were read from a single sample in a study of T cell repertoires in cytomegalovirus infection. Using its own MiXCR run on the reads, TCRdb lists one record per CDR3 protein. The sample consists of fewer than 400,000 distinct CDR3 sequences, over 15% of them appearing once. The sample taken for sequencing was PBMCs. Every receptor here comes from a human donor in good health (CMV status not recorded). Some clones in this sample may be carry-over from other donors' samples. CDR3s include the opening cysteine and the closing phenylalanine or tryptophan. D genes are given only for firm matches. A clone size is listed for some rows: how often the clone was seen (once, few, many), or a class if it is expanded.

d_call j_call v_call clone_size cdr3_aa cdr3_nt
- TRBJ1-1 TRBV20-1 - CSARQGTNTEAFF TGCAGTGCTAGACAGGGAACGAACACTGAAGCTTTCTTT
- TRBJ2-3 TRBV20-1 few CSAGTITDTQYF TGCAGTGCTGGGACCATCACAGATACGCAGTATTTT
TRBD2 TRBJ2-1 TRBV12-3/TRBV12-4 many CASTPGLVPGLPSYNEQFF TGTGCCAGCACCCCGGGACTAGTACCAGGTCTCCCCTCCTACAATGAGCAGTTCTTC
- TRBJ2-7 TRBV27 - CASSLAPTMGSYEQYF TGTGCCAGCAGTTTAGCGCCGACGATGGGATCCTACGAGCAGTACTTC
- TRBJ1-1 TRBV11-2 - CASSHLPHQLNTEAFF TGTGCCAGCAGCCACCTGCCTCATCAGCTGAACACTGAAGCTTTCTTT
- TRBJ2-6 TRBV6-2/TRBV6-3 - CASSLLTGANVLTF TGTGCCAGCAGCCTATTAACCGGGGCCAACGTCCTGACTTTC
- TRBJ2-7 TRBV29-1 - CSVVSGLSYEQYF TGCAGCGTTGTGTCCGGGTTATCCTACGAGCAGTACTTC
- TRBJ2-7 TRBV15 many CATSWDTLGEQYF TGTGCCACCAGCTGGGACACCCTCGGCGAGCAGTACTTC
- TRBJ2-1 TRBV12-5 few CASEPQGSGREGQFF TGTGCTAGTGAACCTCAGGGTAGCGGCCGTGAAGGGCAGTTCTTC
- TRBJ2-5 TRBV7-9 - CASSLGTVLGGETQYF TGTGCCAGCAGCTTGGGGACAGTACTCGGGGGGGAGACCCAGTACTTC
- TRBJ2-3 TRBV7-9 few CASSLGLAKMGTDTQYF TGTGCCAGCAGCTTAGGCCTGGCAAAGATGGGCACAGATACGCAGTATTTT
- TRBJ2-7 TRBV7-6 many CASSLQGTGEQYF TGTGCCAGCAGCTTACAAGGGACGGGCGAGCAGTACTTC
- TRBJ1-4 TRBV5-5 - CASSPRAGTATNEKLFF TGTGCCAGCAGCCCCCGGGCGGGGACTGCAACTAATGAAAAACTGTTTTTT
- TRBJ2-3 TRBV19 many CASSNALLLDPGTDTQYF TGTGCCAGTAGTAACGCACTTCTCCTAGATCCGGGCACAGATACGCAGTATTTT
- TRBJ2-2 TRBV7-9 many CASKPPTAPGTGELFF TGTGCCAGCAAACCCCCAACGGCCCCGGGCACCGGGGAGCTGTTTTTT
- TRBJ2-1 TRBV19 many CASQLDVYSYNEQFF TGTGCCAGCCAACTAGATGTTTACTCCTACAATGAGCAGTTCTTC
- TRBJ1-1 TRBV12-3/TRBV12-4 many CASSFQGRNTEAFF TGTGCCAGCAGTTTCCAGGGGCGAAACACTGAAGCTTTCTTT
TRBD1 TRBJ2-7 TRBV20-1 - CSARDKGQGLHYEQYF TGCAGTGCTAGAGATAAAGGACAGGGTCTCCACTACGAGCAGTACTTC
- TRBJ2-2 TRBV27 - CASSPPDSIYTGELFF TGTGCCAGCAGTCCCCCCGACTCTATATACACCGGGGAGCTGTTTTTT
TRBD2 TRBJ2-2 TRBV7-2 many CASSLAQSSGNTGELFF TGTGCCAGCAGCTTAGCGCAGTCTAGCGGGAACACCGGGGAGCTGTTTTTT
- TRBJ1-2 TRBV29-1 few CSVGGGLGYGYTF TGCAGCGTTGGGGGGGGGCTCGGCTATGGCTACACCTTC
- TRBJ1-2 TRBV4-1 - CASSQGSRQDRHRGYTF TGCGCCAGCAGCCAAGGAAGCCGACAGGATAGGCATCGGGGCTACACCTTC
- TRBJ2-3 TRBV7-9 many CASSIRAADTQYF TGTGCCAGCAGCATCCGGGCCGCAGATACGCAGTATTTT
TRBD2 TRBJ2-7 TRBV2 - CASTAGVYEQYF TGTGCCAGCACAGCGGGAGTGTACGAGCAGTACTTC
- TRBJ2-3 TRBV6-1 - CASSGYSADSTDTQYF TGTGCCAGCAGTGGCTATAGCGCAGATAGCACAGATACGCAGTATTTT
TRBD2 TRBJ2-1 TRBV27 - CASSVLAGGHNEQFF TGTGCCAGCAGTGTACTAGCGGGAGGGCATAATGAGCAGTTCTTC
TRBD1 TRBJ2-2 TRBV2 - CASFGLGTGWTGELFF TGTGCCAGCTTCGGGTTGGGGACAGGGTGGACCGGGGAGCTGTTTTTT
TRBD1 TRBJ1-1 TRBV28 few CASSFITMGQPNTEAFF TGTGCCAGCAGTTTCATCACAATGGGACAGCCGAACACTGAAGCTTTCTTT
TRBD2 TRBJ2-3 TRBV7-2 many CASSFVAGGNTDTQYF TGTGCCAGCAGCTTCGTAGCGGGAGGGAACACAGATACGCAGTATTTT
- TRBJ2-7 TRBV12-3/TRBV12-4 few CASSYRETLEQYF TGTGCCAGCAGTTACAGGGAAACCCTCGAGCAGTACTTC
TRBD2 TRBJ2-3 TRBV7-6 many CASSFTSGLSMTQYF TGTGCCAGCAGCTTCACTAGCGGTCTGAGTATGACGCAGTATTTT
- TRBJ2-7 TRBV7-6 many CASSYGRVEQYF TGTGCCAGCAGCTACGGTCGGGTTGAGCAGTACTTC
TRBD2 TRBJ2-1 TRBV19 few CASSMGSSGRWSEQFF TGTGCCAGTAGTATGGGGTCTAGCGGGAGGTGGAGTGAGCAGTTCTTC
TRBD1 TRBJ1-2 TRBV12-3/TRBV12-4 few CASSLNTGGGYGYTF TGTGCCAGCAGTCTCAACACAGGGGGCGGGTATGGCTACACCTTC
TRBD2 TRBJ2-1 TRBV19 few CASGEGRGGHEQFF TGTGCCAGCGGAGAGGGGCGGGGGGGCCATGAGCAGTTCTTC
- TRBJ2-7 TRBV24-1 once CATSDLLGRPSYEQYF TGTGCCACCAGTGATTTGCTTGGGCGGCCCTCCTACGAGCAGTACTTC
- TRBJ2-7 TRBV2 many CASSELVGRPGQYF TGTGCCAGCAGTGAATTGGTGGGAAGGCCCGGGCAGTACTTC
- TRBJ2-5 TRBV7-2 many CASSHPAAGQETQYF TGTGCCAGCAGCCACCCGGCGGCGGGCCAAGAGACCCAGTACTTC
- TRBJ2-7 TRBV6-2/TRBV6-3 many CASSGVFEVYEQYF TGTGCCAGCAGTGGGGTTTTCGAAGTCTACGAGCAGTACTTC
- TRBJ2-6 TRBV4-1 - CASSQQGPLTGANVLTF TGCGCCAGCAGCCAACAGGGACCTTTAACTGGGGCCAACGTCCTGACTTTC
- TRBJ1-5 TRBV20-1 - CSARGPYKSKNQPQHF TGCAGTGCTAGGGGACCATACAAAAGTAAAAATCAGCCCCAGCATTTT
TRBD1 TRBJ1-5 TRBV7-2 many CASSLKVGDRPEPQHF TGTGCCAGCAGCTTAAAGGTCGGGGACAGGCCGGAGCCCCAGCATTTT
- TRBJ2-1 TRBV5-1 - CASREAGYNEQFF TGCGCCAGCAGGGAGGCGGGGTACAATGAGCAGTTCTTC
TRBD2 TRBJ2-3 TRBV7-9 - CASSGPGLAGTDTQYF TGTGCCAGCAGCGGGCCGGGACTAGCGGGCACAGATACGCAGTATTTT
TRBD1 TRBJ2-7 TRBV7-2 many CASSPLHLGQSGEQYF TGTGCCAGCAGCCCCTTGCACCTGGGACAGTCGGGGGAGCAGTACTTC
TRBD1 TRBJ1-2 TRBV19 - CASRPGQGFFYGYTF TGTGCCAGTAGGCCGGGACAGGGCTTTTTCTATGGCTACACCTTC
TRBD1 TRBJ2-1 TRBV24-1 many CATGTGLNEQFF TGTGCCACTGGGACAGGGCTGAATGAGCAGTTCTTC
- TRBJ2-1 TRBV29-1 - CSVARGRSYNEQFF TGCAGCGTTGCGAGGGGCAGGAGTTACAATGAGCAGTTCTTC
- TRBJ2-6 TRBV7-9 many CASSPTAPSGANVLTF TGTGCCAGCAGCCCGACAGCCCCCTCTGGGGCCAACGTCCTGACTTTC
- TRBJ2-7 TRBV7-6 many CASSLGVRGYEQYF TGTGCCAGCAGCTTAGGCGTCAGGGGTTACGAGCAGTACTTC
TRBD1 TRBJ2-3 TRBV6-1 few CASSLQDRGDTQYF TGTGCCAGCAGCCTTCAGGACAGGGGGGATACGCAGTATTTT
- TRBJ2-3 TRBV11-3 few CASSLRRGLDTQYF TGTGCCAGCAGCTTAAGGCGGGGCTTGGATACGCAGTATTTT
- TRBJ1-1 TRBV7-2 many CASSLGSGWRDAFF TGTGCCAGCAGCTTAGGATCCGGGTGGAGGGATGCTTTCTTT
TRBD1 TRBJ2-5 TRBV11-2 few CASSLGTGRNLETQYF TGTGCCAGCAGCTTAGGGACAGGGCGGAACCTTGAGACCCAGTACTTC
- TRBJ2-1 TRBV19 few CASTGRGFSYEQFF TGTGCCAGTACAGGTAGGGGGTTTTCGTATGAGCAGTTCTTC
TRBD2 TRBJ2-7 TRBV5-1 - CASSRSLAGELEQYF TGCGCCAGCAGCCGCTCTCTAGCGGGAGAACTCGAGCAGTACTTC
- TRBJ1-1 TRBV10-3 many CAISRDGDIEAFF TGTGCCATCAGCCGGGACGGAGATATTGAAGCTTTCTTT